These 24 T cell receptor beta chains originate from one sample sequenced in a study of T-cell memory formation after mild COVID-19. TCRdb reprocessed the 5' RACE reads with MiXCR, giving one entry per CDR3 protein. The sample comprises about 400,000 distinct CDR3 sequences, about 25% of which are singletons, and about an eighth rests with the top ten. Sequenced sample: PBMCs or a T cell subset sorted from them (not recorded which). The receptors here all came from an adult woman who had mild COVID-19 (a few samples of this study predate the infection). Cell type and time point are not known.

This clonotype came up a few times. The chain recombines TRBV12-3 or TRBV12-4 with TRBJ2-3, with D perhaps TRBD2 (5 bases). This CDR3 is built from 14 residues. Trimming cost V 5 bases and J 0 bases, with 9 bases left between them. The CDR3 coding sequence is TGTGCCAGCAGTCCACGCGGGAGCACAGATACGCAGTATTTT. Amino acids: CASSPRGSTDTQYF.

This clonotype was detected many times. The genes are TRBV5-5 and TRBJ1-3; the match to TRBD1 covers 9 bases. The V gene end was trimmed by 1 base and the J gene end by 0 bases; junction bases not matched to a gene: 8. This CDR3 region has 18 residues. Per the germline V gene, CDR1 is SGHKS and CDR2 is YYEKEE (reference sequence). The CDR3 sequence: CASSLNYGQGTSGNTIYF. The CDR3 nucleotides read TGTGCCAGCAGCTTGAACTACGGACAGGGGACCTCTGGAAACACCATATATTTT.

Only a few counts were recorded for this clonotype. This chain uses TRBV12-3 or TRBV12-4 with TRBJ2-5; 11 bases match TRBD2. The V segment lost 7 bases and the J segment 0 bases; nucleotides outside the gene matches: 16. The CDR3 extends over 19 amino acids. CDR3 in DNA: TGTGCCAGCACCATAAACGTCCTAGCGGGGGGACCGTACCAAGAGACCCAGTACTTC. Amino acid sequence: CASTINVLAGGPYQETQYF.

The CDR3 spells CASSSYYGYTF. CDR3 coding DNA: TGTGCCAGCAGTTCTTACTATGGCTACACCTTC. The chain has TRBV12-3 or TRBV12-4 and TRBJ1-2, with D hard to call. The CDR3 consists of 11 residues. Trimming left V 4 bases short and J 3 bases short, with 3 bases between.

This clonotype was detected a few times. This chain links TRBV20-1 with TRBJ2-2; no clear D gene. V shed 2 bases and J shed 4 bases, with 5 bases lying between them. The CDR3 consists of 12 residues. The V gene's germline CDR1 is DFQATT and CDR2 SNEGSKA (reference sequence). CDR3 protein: CSARTFTGELFF. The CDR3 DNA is TGCAGTGCTAGAACCTTCACCGGGGAGCTGTTTTTT.

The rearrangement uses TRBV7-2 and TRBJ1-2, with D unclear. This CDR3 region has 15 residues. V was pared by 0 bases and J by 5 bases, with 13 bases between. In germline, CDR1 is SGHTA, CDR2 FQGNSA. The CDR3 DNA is TGTGCCAGCAGCTTAGCGGGCCCCAGAAATTATGGCTACACCTTC. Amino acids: CASSLAGPRNYGYTF.

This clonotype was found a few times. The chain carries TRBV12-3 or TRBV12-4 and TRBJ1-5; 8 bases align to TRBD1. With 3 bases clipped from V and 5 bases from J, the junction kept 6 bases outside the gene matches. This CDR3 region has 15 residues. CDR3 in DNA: TGTGCCAGCAGTTTTTACCAGGGGGCAGATCAGCCCCAGCATTTT. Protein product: CASSFYQGADQPQHF.

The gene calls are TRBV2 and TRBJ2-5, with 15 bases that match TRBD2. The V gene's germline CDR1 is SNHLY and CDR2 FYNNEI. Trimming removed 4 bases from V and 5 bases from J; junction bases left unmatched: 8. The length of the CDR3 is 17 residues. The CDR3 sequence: CASSGGLAGGMLETQYF. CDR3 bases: TGTGCCAGCAGTGGCGGACTAGCGGGAGGGATGTTGGAGACCCAGTACTTC.

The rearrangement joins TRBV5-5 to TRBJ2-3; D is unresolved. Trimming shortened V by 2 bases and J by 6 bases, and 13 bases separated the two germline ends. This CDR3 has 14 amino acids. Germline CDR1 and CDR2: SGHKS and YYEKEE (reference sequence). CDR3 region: CASSFLDGVDTQYF. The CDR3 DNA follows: TGTGCCAGCAGCTTTCTCGATGGTGTCGATACGCAGTATTTT. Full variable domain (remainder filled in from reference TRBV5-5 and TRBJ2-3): DAGVTQSPTHLIKTRGQQVTLRCSPISGHKSVSWYQQVLGQGPQFIFQYYEKEERGRGNFPDRFSARQFPNYSSELNVNALLLGDSALYLCASSFLDGVDTQYFGPGTRLTVL.

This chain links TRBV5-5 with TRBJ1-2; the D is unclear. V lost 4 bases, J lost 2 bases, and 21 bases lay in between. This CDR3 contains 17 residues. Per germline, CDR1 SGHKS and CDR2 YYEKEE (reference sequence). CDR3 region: CASSPPFKKPGNYGYTF. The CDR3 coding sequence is TGTGCCAGCAGCCCACCGTTCAAAAAACCGGGGAACTATGGCTACACCTTC.

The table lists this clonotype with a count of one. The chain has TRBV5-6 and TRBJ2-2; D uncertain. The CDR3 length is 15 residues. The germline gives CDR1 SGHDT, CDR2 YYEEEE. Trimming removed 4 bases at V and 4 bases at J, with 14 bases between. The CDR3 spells CASSPGGFGTGELFF. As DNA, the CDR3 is TGTGCCAGCAGCCCGGGCGGCTTTGGCACCGGGGAGCTGTTTTTT. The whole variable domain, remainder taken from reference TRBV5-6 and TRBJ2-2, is DAGVTQSPTHLIKTRGQQVTLRCSPKSGHDTVSWYQQALGQGPQFIFQYYEEEERQRGNFPDRFSGHQFPNYSSELNVNALLLGDSALYLCASSPGGFGTGELFFGEGSRLTVL.

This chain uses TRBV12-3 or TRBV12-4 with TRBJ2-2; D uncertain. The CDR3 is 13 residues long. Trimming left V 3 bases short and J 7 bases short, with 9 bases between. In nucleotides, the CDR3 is TGTGCCAGCAGTTTGTTTAAGGACGGGGAGCTGTTTTTT. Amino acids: CASSLFKDGELFF.

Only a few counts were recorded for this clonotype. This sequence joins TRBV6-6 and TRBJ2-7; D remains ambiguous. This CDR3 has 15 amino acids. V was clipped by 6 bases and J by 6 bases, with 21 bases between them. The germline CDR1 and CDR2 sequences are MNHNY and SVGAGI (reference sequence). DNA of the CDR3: TGTGCCAGCAGCCGGTGGTCGCCTGGCCTCGCCGAGCAGTACTTC. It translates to CASSRWSPGLAEQYF.

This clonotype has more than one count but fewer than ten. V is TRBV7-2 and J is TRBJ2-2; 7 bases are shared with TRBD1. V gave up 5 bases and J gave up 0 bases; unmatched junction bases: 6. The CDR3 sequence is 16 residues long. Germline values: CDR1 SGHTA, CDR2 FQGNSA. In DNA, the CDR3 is TGTGCCAGCAGCCCCGACAGGGTCCCGAACACCGGGGAGCTGTTTTTT. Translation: CASSPDRVPNTGELFF.

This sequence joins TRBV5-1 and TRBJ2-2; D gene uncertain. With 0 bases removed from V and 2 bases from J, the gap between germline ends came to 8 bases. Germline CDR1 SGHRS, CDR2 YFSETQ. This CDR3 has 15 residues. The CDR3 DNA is TGCGCCAGCAGCTTGGAAACAGCCAACACCGGGGAGCTGTTTTTT. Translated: CASSLETANTGELFF.

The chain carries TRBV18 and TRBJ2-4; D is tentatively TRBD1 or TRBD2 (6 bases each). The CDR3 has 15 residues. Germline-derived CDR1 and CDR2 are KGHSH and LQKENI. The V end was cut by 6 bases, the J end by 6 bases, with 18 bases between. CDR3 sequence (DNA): TGTGCCAGCTCCCCCGGACTCGAGGGGGGAAACATTCAGTACTTC. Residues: CASSPGLEGGNIQYF. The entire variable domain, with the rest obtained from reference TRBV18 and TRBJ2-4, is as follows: NAGVMQNPRHLVRRRGQEARLRCSPMKGHSHVYWYRQLPEEGLKFMVYLQKENIIDESGMPKERFSAEFPKEGPSILRIQQVVRGDSAAYFCASSPGLEGGNIQYFGAGTRLSVL.

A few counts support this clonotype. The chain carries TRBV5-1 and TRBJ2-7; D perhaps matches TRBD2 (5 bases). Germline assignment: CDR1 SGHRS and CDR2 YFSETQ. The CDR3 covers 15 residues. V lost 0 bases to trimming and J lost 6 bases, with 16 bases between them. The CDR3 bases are TGCGCCAGCAGCTTGGTTGGCGGCGCCGAGGGCGAGCAGTACTTC. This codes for CASSLVGGAEGEQYF.

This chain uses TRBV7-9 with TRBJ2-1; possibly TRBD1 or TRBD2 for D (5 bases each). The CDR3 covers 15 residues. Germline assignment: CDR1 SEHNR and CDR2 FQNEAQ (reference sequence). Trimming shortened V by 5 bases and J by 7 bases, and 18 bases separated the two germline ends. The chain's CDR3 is CASSGSGTAKNEQFF. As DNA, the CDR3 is TGTGCCAGCAGCGGGTCCGGGACCGCGAAAAATGAGCAGTTCTTC.

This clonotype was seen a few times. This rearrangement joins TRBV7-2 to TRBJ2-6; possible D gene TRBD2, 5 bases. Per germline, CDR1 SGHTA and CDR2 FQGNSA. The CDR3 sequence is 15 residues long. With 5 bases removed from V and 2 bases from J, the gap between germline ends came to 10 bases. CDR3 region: CASSPARAGANVLTF. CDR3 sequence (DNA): TGTGCCAGCAGCCCAGCGAGGGCTGGGGCCAACGTCCTGACTTTC.

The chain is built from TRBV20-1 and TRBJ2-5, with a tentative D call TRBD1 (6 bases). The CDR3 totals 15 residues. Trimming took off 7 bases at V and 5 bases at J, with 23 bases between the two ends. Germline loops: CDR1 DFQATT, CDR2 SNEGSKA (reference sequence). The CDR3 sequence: CSVLQTGQPWETQYF. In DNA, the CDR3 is TGCAGTGTGTTGCAGACAGGCCAACCTTGGGAGACCCAGTACTTC.

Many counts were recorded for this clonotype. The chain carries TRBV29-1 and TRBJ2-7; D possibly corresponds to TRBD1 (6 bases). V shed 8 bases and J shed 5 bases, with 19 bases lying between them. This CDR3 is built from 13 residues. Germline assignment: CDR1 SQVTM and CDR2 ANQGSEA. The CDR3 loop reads CSILRDTAHEQYF. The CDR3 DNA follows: TGCAGCATACTCCGGGACACGGCCCACGAGCAGTACTTC.

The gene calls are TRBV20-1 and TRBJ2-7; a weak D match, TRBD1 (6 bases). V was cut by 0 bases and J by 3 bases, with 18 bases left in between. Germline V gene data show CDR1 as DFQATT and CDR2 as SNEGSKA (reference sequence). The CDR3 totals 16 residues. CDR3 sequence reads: CSARDLQGDTYYEQYF. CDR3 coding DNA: TGCAGTGCTAGAGATCTTCAAGGGGACACTTACTACGAGCAGTACTTC.

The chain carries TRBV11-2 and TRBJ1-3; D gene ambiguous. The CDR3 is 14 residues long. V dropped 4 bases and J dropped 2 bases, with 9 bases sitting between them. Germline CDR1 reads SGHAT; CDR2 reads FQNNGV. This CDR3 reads CASSWGLTGNTIYF. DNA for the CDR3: TGTGCCAGCAGCTGGGGTTTAACTGGAAACACCATATATTTT.

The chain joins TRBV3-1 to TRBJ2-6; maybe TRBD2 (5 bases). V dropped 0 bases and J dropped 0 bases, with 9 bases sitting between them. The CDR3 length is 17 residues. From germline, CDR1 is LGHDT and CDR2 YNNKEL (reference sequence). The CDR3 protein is CASSQEGGLSGANVLTF. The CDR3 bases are TGTGCCAGCAGCCAAGAGGGCGGGCTCTCTGGGGCCAACGTCCTGACTTTC.